This TCR beta chain was identified during a study of molecular identifiers for immune sequencing clone quantification. Study-level background: Split five ways in replicates, RNA from about 20,000 or 100,000 naive CD8 cells had four portions sequenced.

This clonotype was detected many times. The antigen remains undetermined. Regarding the study as a whole: In CMV-specific effectors, clones above 20 copies held over 99% of molecules; naive, under 1%.

Deletions cut 5 bases from V and 0 bases from J, with 14 bases between. The germline CDR1 and CDR2 sequences are MDHEN and SYDVKM. The CDR3 runs 16 residues. Methods described previously, with TCR primers listed, were used for bulk TCR libraries. MiXCR, applied by TCRdb to the PCR reads, yields one record per CDR3 protein. Here the sample spans 85,000 to 95,000 distinct CDR3 sequences, under 20% being singletons. The TCR comes from a human donor in good health. Some libraries in this study had Jurkat cell RNA spiked in. This chain uses TRBV28 with TRBJ2-1, with D perhaps matching TRBD2 (5 bases). The sequencing sample was made of naive CD8+ T cells from blood, with Jurkat cell RNA spiked in. Subset noted: FACS-sorted CD8+CD4-CCR7+CD45RA+ naive T cells. The CDR3 loop is CASSPTGVSSYNEQFF. The CDR3 DNA reads as TGTGCCAGCAGTCCAACCGGGGTCAGCTCCTACAATGAGCAGTTCTTC.